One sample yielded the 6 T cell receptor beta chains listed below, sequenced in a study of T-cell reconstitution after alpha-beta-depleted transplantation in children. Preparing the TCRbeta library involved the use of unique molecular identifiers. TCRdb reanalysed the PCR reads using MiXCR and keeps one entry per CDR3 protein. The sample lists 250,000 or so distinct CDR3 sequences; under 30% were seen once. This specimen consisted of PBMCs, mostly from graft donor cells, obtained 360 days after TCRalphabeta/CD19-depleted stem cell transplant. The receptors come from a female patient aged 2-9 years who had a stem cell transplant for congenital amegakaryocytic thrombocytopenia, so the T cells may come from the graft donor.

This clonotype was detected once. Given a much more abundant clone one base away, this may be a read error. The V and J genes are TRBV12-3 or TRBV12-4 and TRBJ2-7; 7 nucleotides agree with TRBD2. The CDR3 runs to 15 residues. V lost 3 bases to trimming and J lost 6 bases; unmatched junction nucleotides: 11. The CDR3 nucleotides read TGTGCCAGCAGTTTCCGGGGGAGGGAGGGTGGCGAGCAGTACTTC. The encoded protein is CASSFRGREGGEQYF.

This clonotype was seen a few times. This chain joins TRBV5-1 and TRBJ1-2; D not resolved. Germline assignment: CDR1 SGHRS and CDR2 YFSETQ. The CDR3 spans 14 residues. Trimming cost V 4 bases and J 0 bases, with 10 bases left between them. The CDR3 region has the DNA TGCGCCAGCAGCCTAAGGGAAGCTAACTATGGCTACACCTTC. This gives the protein CASSLREANYGYTF.

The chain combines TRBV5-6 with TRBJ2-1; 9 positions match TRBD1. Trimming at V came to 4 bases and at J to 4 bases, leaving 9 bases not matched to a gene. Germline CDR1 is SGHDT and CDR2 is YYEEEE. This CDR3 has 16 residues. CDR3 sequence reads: CASSGTTGGGYNEQFF. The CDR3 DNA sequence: TGTGCCAGCAGCGGAACGACAGGGGGAGGTTACAATGAGCAGTTCTTC.

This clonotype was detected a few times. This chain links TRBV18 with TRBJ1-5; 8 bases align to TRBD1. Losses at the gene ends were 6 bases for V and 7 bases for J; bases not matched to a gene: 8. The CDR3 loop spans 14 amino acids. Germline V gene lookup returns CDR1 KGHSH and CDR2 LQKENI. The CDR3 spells CASSTDRGEQPQHF. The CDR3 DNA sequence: TGTGCCAGCTCCACCGACAGGGGCGAACAGCCCCAGCATTTT.

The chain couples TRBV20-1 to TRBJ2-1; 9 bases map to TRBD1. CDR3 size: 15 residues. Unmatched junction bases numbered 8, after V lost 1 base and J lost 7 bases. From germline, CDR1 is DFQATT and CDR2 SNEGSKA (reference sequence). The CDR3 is CSARGYGGTGNEQFF. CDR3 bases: TGCAGTGCTAGAGGGTACGGCGGGACAGGGAATGAGCAGTTCTTC.

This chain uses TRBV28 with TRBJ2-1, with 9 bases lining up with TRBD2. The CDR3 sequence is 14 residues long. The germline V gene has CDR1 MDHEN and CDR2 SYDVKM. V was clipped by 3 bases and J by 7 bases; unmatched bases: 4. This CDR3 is CASSFRLAANEQFF. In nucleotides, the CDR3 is TGTGCCAGCAGTTTTAGACTAGCGGCTAATGAGCAGTTCTTC.